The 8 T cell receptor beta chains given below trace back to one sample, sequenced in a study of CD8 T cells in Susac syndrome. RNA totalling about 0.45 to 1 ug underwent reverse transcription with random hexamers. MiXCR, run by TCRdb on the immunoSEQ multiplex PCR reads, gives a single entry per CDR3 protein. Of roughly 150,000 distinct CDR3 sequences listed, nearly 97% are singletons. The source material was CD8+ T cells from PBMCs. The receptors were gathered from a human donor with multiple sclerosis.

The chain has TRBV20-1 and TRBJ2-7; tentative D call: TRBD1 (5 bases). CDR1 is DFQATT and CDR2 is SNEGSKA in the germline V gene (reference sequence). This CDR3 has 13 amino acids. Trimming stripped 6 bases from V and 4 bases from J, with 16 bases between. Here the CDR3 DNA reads TGCAGTGCGCCAGGGTACGGTCTGTACGAGCAGTACTTC. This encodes CSAPGYGLYEQYF.

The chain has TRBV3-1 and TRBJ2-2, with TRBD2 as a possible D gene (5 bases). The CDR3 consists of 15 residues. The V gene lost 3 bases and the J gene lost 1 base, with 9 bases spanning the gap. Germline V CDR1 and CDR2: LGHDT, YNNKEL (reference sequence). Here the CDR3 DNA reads TGTGCCAGCAGCCATACTAGGGAGAACACCGGGGAGCTGTTTTTT. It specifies CASSHTRENTGELFF.

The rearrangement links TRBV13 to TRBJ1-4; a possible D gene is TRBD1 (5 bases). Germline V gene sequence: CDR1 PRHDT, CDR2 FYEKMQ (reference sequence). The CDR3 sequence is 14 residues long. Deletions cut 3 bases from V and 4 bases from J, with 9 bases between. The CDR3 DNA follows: TGTGCCAGCAGCTTGGGACGGAATAATGAAAAACTGTTTTTT. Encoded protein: CASSLGRNNEKLFF.

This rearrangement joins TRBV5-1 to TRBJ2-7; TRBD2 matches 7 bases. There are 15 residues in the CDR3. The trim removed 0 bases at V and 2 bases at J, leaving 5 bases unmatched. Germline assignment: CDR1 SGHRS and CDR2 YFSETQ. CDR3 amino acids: CASSLEASGTYEQYF. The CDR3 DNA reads TGCGCCAGCAGCTTGGAGGCTAGCGGTACCTACGAGCAGTACTTC.

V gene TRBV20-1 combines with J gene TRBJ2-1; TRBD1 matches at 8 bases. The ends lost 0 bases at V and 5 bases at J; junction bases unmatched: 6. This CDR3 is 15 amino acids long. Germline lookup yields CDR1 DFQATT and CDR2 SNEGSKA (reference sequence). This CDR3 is CSAREWDRPNNEQFF. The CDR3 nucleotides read TGCAGTGCTAGAGAGTGGGACAGGCCCAACAATGAGCAGTTCTTC.

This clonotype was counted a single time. DNA of the CDR3: TGTGCCAGCAGTCCAACCTACGAGCAGTACTTC. Its translation: CASSPTYEQYF. The rearrangement joins TRBV12-3 or TRBV12-4 to TRBJ2-7; no clear D gene. The CDR3 is made up of 11 amino acids. Trimming took off 5 bases at V and 2 bases at J, with 4 bases between the two ends.

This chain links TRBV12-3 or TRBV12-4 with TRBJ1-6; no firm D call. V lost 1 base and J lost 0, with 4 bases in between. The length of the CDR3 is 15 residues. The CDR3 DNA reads TGTGCCAGCAGTTTAGAGGGCTCCTATAATTCACCCCTCCACTTT. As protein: CASSLEGSYNSPLHF.

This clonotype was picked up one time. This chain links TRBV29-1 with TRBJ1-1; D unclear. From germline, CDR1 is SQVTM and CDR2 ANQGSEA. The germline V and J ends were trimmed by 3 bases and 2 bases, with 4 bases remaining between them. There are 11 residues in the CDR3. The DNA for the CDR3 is TGCAGCGTTGACTACAACACTGAAGCTTTCTTT. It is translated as CSVDYNTEAFF.